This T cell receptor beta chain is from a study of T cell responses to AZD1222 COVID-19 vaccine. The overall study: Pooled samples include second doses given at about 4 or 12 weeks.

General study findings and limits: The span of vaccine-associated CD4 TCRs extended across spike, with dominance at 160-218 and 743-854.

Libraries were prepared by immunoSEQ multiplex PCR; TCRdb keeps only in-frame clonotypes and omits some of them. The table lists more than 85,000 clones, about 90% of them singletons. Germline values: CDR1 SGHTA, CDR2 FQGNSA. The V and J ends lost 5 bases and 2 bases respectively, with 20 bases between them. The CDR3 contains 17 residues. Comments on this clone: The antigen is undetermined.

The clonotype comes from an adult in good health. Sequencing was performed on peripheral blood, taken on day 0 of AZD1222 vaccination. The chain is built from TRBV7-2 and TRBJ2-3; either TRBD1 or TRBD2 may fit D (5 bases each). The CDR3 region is CASSLGRLGRPTDTQYF. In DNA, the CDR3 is TGTGCCAGCAGCCTCGGCAGGCTGGGACGACCCACAGATACGCAGTATTTT.